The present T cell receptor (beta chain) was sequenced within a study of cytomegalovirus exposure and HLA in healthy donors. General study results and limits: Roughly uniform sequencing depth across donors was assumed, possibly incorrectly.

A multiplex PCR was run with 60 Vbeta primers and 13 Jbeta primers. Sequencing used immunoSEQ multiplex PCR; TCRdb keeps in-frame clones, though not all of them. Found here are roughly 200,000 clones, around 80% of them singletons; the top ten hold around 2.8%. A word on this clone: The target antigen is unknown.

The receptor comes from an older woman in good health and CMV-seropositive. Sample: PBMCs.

For the CDR3, the DNA is TGTGCCACCGGGACAGGGCTAGGCGGGGAGCTGTTTTTT. Translating gives CATGTGLGGELFF. The rearrangement uses TRBV2 and TRBJ2-2, with 9 bases matching TRBD1. Germline CDR1 reads SNHLY; CDR2 reads FYNNEI. The ends lost 10 bases at V and 7 bases at J; junction bases unmatched: 7. The length of the CDR3 is 13 residues. Full variable domain (outside the CDR3, taken from reference TRBV2 and TRBJ2-2): EPEVTQTPSHQVTQMGQEVILRCVPISNHLYFYWYRQILGQKVEFLVSFYNNEISEKSEIFDDQFSVERPDGSNFTLKIRSTKLEDSAMYFCATGTGLGGELFFGEGSRLTVL.